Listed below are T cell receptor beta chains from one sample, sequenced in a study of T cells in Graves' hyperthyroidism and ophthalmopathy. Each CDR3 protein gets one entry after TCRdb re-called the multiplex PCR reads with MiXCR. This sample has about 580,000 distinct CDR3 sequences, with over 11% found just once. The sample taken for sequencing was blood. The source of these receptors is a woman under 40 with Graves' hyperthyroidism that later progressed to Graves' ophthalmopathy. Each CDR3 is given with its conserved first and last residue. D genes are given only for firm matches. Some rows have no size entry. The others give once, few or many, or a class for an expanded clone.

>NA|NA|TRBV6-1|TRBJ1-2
CASSPWGAGAQTNYGYTF
TGTGCCAGCAGCCCTTGGGGGGCGGGAGCTCAGACTAACTATGGCTACACCTTC
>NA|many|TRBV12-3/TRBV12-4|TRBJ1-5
CASSFGTESNQPQHF
TGTGCCAGCAGTTTCGGGACGGAGAGCAATCAGCCCCAGCATTTT
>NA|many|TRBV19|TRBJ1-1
CASSNFWGMNTEAFF
TGTGCCAGTAGTAATTTTTGGGGCATGAACACTGAAGCTTTCTTT
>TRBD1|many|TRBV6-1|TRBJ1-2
CASSRDSIYGYTF
TGTGCCAGCAGTAGGGACAGCATCTATGGCTACACCTTC
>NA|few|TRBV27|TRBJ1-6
CASSLYGTHSYNSPLHF
TGTGCCAGCAGTTTATACGGGACTCACTCCTATAATTCACCCCTCCACTTT
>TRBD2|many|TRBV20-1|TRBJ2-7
CSARPSGSYEQYF
TGCAGTGCTAGGCCTAGCGGGAGTTACGAGCAGTACTTC
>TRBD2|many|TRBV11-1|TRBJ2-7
CASSLLAGPYEQYF
TGTGCCAGCAGCTTATTAGCGGGCCCCTACGAGCAGTACTTC
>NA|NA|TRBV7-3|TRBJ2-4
CASSLALQSIQYF
TGTGCCAGCAGCTTAGCCCTCCAAAGCATTCAGTACTTC
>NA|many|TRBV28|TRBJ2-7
CASRDGPYEQYF
TGTGCCAGCAGGGACGGACCCTACGAGCAGTACTTC
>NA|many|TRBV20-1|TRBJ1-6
CSARRVGTALHF
TGCAGTGCCCGTCGTGTGGGAACGGCCCTCCACTTT
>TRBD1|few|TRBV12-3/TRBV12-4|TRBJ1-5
CASSRTGGGSNQPQHF
TGTGCCAGCAGCCGGACAGGGGGAGGGAGCAATCAGCCCCAGCATTTT
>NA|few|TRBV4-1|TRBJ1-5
CASSQGLSGNQPQHF
TGCGCCAGCAGCCAGGGTTTATCTGGAAATCAGCCCCAGCATTTT
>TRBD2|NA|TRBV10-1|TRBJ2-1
CASSEFKLADYNEQFF
TGCGCCAGCAGTGAGTTCAAGCTAGCGGATTACAATGAGCAGTTCTTC
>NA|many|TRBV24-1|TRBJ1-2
CATSDPDRGYTF
TGTGCCACCAGTGATCCCGACAGAGGCTACACCTTC
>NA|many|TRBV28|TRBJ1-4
CASSLPEVWGREKLFF
TGTGCCAGCAGTTTACCGGAGGTGTGGGGTCGGGAAAAACTGTTTTTT
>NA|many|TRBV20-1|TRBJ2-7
CSATESYEQYF
TGCAGTGCTACAGAGTCCTACGAGCAGTACTTC
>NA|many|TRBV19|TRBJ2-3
CASSIRAAPGPDTQYF
TGTGCCAGTAGTATCCGTGCGGCCCCTGGTCCGGATACGCAGTATTTT
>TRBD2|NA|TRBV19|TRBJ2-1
CASSIGKAGVLYNEQFF
TGTGCCAGTAGTATAGGGAAAGCGGGAGTCCTCTACAATGAGCAGTTCTTC
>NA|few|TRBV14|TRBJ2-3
CASSKLAAELTDTQYF
TGTGCCAGCAGCAAACTAGCCGCGGAACTCACAGATACGCAGTATTTT
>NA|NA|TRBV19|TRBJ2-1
CASSIGLRNEQFF
TGTGCCAGTAGTATAGGGCTGAGGAATGAGCAGTTCTTC
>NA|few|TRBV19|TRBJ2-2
CASSFTTATTGELFF
TGTGCCAGTAGTTTCACGACAGCGACCACCGGGGAGCTGTTTTTT
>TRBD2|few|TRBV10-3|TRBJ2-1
CAISESSGSFRANEQFF
TGTGCCATCAGTGAGTCTAGCGGGAGTTTCCGGGCGAATGAGCAGTTCTTC
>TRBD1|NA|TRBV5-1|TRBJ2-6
CASSPQTGRSGTNVLTF
TGCGCCAGCAGCCCCCAGACAGGGCGCTCTGGGACCAACGTCCTGACTTTC
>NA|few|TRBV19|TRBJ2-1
CASSTRTGSYNEQFF
TGTGCCAGTAGTACGCGGACGGGCTCCTACAATGAGCAGTTCTTC
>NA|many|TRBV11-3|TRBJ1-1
CASSRYPQGMNTEAFF
TGTGCCAGCAGCCGATACCCCCAGGGGATGAACACTGAAGCTTTCTTT
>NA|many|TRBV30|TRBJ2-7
CAWDYKLGEQYF
TGTGCCTGGGACTACAAACTCGGCGAGCAGTACTTC
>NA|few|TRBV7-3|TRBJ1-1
CASSLSGPRENTEAFF
TGTGCCAGCAGCTTAAGTGGACCGAGAGAGAACACTGAAGCTTTCTTT
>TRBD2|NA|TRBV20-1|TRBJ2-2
CSARAPLAGAGELFF
TGCAGTGCTAGAGCCCCACTAGCGGGAGCTGGGGAGCTGTTTTTT
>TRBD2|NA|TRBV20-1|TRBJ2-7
CSASSGTSGRTYEQYF
TGCAGTGCGTCGAGTGGGACTAGCGGGAGGACCTACGAGCAGTACTTC
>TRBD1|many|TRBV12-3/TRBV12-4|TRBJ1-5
CASRQGADQPQHF
TGTGCCAGCAGGCAGGGGGCGGACCAGCCCCAGCATTTT
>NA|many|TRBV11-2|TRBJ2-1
CASSSPGLAYNEQFF
TGTGCCAGCAGCTCACCGGGACTCGCTTACAATGAGCAGTTCTTC
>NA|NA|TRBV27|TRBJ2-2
CASSLLRITGQNTGELFF
TGTGCCAGCAGTTTACTAAGAATCACAGGACAGAACACCGGGGAGCTGTTTTTT
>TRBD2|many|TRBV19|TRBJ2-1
CASSITSGNPSYNEQFF
TGTGCCAGTAGTATAACTAGCGGGAACCCTTCCTACAATGAGCAGTTCTTC
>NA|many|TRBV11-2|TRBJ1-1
CASSLGQTTEAFF
TGTGCCAGCAGCTTAGGCCAGACCACTGAAGCTTTCTTT
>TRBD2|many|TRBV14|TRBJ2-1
CASSRLLATGAGEQFF
TGTGCCAGCAGCCGGCTACTAGCGACTGGGGCGGGTGAGCAGTTCTTC
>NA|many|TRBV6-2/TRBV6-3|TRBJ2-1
CASRPASVTYNEQFF
TGTGCCAGCAGGCCGGCTAGCGTCACCTACAATGAGCAGTTCTTC
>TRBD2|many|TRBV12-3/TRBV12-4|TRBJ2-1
CASSLRREGSYNEQFF
TGTGCCAGCAGTTTAAGGCGGGAGGGTTCCTACAATGAGCAGTTCTTC
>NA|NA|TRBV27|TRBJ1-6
CASSFKGNSPLHF
TGTGCCAGCAGTTTTAAAGGGAATTCACCCCTCCACTTT
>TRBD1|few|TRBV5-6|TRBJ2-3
CASSSDGTGPSTDTQYF
TGTGCCAGCAGCTCGGACGGGACAGGGCCTTCGACAGATACGCAGTATTTT
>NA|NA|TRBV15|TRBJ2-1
CATSARTGPYNEQFF
TGTGCCACCAGCGCTAGAACCGGGCCGTACAATGAGCAGTTCTTC
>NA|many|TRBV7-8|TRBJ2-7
CASSPWDISYEQYF
TGTGCCAGCAGCCCCTGGGACATCTCCTACGAGCAGTACTTC
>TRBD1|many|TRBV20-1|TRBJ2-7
CSAPRQGEDEQYF
TGCAGTGCTCCCAGACAGGGAGAGGACGAGCAGTACTTC
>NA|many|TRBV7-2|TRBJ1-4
CASSLGLRSAGEKLFF
TGTGCCAGCAGCTTAGGGTTGAGGTCTGCCGGGGAAAAACTGTTTTTT
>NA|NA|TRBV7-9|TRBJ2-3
CASSPKGPDTQYF
TGTGCCAGCAGCCCTAAAGGTCCAGATACGCAGTATTTT
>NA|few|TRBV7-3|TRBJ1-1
CASSYLNLRQEGRNTEAFF
TGTGCCAGCAGCTATCTTAACCTAAGACAGGAAGGGAGGAACACTGAAGCTTTCTTT
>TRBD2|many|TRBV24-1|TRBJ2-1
CATSDTTSGDNEQFF
TGTGCCACCAGTGATACCACTAGCGGGGACAATGAGCAGTTCTTC
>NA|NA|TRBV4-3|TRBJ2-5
CASSQDPSPQETQYF
TGCGCCAGCAGCCAAGACCCCAGTCCCCAAGAGACCCAGTACTTC
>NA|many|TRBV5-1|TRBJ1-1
CASSPWRGIRPTEAFF
TGCGCCAGCAGCCCGTGGAGGGGGATCCGGCCCACTGAAGCTTTCTTT
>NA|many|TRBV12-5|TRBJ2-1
CASSSQREQFF
TGTGCTAGTAGTAGTCAGCGGGAGCAGTTCTTC
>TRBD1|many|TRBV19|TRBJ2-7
CASSSDREGIYEQYF
TGTGCCAGTAGTAGCGACAGGGAAGGGATCTACGAGCAGTACTTC